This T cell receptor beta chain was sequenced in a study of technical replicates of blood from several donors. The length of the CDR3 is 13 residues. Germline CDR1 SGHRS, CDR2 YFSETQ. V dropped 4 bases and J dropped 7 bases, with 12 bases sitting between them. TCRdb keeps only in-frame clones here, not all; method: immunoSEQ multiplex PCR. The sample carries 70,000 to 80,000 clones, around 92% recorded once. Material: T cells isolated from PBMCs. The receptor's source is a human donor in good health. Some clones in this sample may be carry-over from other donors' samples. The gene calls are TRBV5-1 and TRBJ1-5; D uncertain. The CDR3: CASSEHSPQPQHF. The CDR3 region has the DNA TGCGCCAGCAGCGAACATTCTCCCCAGCCCCAGCATTTT.